A selection of T cell receptor beta chains follows, all from one sample in a study of post-analysis software for immune sequencing data. TCRdb processed the PCR reads anew with MiXCR; each CDR3 protein has one entry. Among under 900,000 distinct CDR3 sequences, roughly 50% were seen once, and the ten largest hold 4% to 5.5%. Sequenced: blood. The source is a girl between 10 and 17 years old with multiple sclerosis. Each CDR3 is given with its conserved first and last residue. D genes are given only for firm matches. Not all rows give a size; the values are once, few, many and, for expanded clones, a class.

TRBV5-6	TRBJ2-7	NA	NA	CANSSTTGSYSYEQYF	TGTGCCAACAGCTCCACTACAGGGTCCTACTCCTACGAGCAGTACTTC
TRBV5-1	TRBJ2-1	NA	NA	CASSINAARLGNEQFF	TGCGCCAGCAGCATAAACGCCGCCCGGTTGGGCAATGAGCAGTTCTTC
TRBV7-3	TRBJ2-1	few	NA	CASSLSSASTYNEQFF	TGTGCCAGCAGCTTAAGCTCGGCGAGTACATACAATGAGCAGTTCTTC
TRBV2	TRBJ1-5	few	NA	CASSEARTDNQPQHF	TGTGCCAGCAGTGAAGCCCGGACAGACAATCAGCCCCAGCATTTT
TRBV29-1	TRBJ2-3	NA	NA	CSVEARPLSTDTQYF	TGCAGCGTTGAAGCTAGACCACTCAGCACAGATACGCAGTATTTT
TRBV28	TRBJ1-2	few	TRBD1	CASSVFRTGGSYGCTF	TGTGCCAGCAGTGTGTTTAGGACAGGGGGTAGCTATGGCTGCACCTTC
TRBV7-9	TRBJ2-3	NA	NA	CASTQVSRDTQYF	TGTGCCAGCACCCAGGTCAGCAGAGATACGCAGTATTTT
TRBV29-1	TRBJ2-3	few	NA	CSVDRTQYF	TGCAGCGTCGATCGTACGCAGTATTTT
TRBV20-1	TRBJ2-7	NA	TRBD1	CRAISGTGPYEQYF	TGCCGTGCTATTTCCGGGACAGGGCCCTACGAGCAGTACTTC
TRBV20-1	TRBJ2-1	NA	TRBD2	CSARDLWRSGGYNEQFF	TGCAGTGCTAGAGATTTGTGGCGTAGCGGGGGATACAATGAGCAGTTCTTC
TRBV29-1	TRBJ2-1	NA	NA	CSAAGAGLRNEQCF	TGCAGCGCGGCCGGGGCCGGACTTCGGAATGAGCAGTGCTTC
TRBV7-2	TRBJ2-5	NA	TRBD2	CASSPWGSGYQETQYF	TGTGCCAGCAGCCCCTGGGGTAGCGGGTACCAAGAGACCCAGTACTTC
TRBV5-5	TRBJ1-1	NA	TRBD1	CASGPRDRGNTEAFF	TGTGCCAGCGGGCCCCGGGACAGGGGTAACACTGAAGCTTTCTTT
TRBV12-3/TRBV12-4	TRBJ2-7	NA	TRBD1	CASTLGQAGGYEQYF	TGTGCCAGCACCCTCGGACAGGCCGGCGGCTACGAGCAGTACTTC
TRBV11-1	TRBJ2-7	NA	TRBD2	CASSRTSLNYEQYF	TGTGCCAGCTCACGGACTAGTCTGAACTACGAGCAGTACTTC
TRBV7-3	TRBJ2-1	NA	TRBD1	CASSMGQGGLDEQFF	TGTGCCAGCAGCATGGGACAGGGAGGCCTTGATGAGCAGTTCTTC
TRBV2	TRBJ2-1	NA	TRBD2	CASSEIPGLAGGPGNEQFF	TGTGCCAGCAGTGAGATTCCCGGACTAGCGGGAGGGCCAGGGAATGAGCAGTTCTTC
TRBV10-3	TRBJ1-5	NA	NA	CATSRENGQPQHF	TGTGCCACTAGTCGAGAGAATGGTCAGCCCCAGCATTTT
TRBV7-2	TRBJ1-2	NA	NA	CASSLPVGMGGYTF	TGTGCCAGCAGCCTCCCCGTAGGTATGGGGGGCTACACCTTC
TRBV18	TRBJ2-7	NA	TRBD2	CASSPPGLAGGTAYEQYF	TGTGCCAGCTCACCACCAGGACTAGCGGGAGGGACTGCCTACGAGCAGTACTTC
TRBV3-1	TRBJ2-1	NA	NA	CASNGRGGDGFF	TGTGCCAGCAACGGAAGAGGGGGTGATGGGTTCTTC
TRBV12-3/TRBV12-4	TRBJ2-6	NA	NA	CASSPGQTGANVLTF	TGTGCCAGCAGTCCTGGACAGACTGGGGCCAACGTCCTGACTTTC
TRBV15	TRBJ2-1	NA	TRBD2	CATSRGVSAYNEQFF	TGTGCCACCAGTCGGGGGGTCAGCGCCTACAATGAGCAGTTCTTC
TRBV20-1	TRBJ2-7	NA	NA	CSAREWGSSYEQYF	TGCAGTGCTAGAGAATGGGGGAGCTCCTACGAGCAGTACTTC
TRBV6-6	TRBJ2-2	NA	NA	CASRQTPATGELFF	TGTGCCAGCAGACAAACACCAGCCACCGGGGAGCTGTTTTTT
TRBV11-2	TRBJ2-1	NA	TRBD1	CASSCQGAFDEQFF	TGTGCCAGCAGCTGCCAGGGGGCCTTCGATGAGCAGTTCTTC
TRBV29-1	TRBJ2-1	NA	TRBD1	CSVELGQVYNEQFF	TGCAGCGTTGAACTGGGACAGGTATACAATGAGCAGTTCTTC
TRBV12-3/TRBV12-4	TRBJ2-1	NA	NA	CASSLERPGAEQFF	TGTGCCAGCAGTTTAGAGCGGCCAGGGGCTGAGCAGTTCTTC
TRBV10-3	TRBJ2-5	few	NA	CAIRADIQETQYF	TGTGCCATCAGGGCTGACATCCAAGAGACCCAGTACTTC
TRBV5-1	TRBJ1-1	NA	NA	CASSRPQSGTEAFF	TGCGCCAGCAGTCGACCCCAAAGTGGTACTGAAGCTTTCTTT
TRBV5-5	TRBJ1-2	NA	NA	CASAWQADRNGYTF	TGTGCCAGCGCGTGGCAAGCCGACCGTAATGGCTACACCTTC
TRBV7-9	TRBJ2-3	NA	TRBD2	CASSLSSGITDTQYF	TGTGCCAGCAGCTTATCAAGCGGGATTACAGATACGCAGTATTTT
TRBV3-1	TRBJ2-1	NA	NA	CASSQGLHEQFF	TGTGCCAGCAGCCAAGGGCTCCATGAGCAGTTCTTC
TRBV5-1	TRBJ2-7	NA	TRBD2	CASRGGQAGGFEQYF	TGCGCCAGCAGAGGGGGACAAGCGGGGGGGTTCGAGCAGTACTTC
TRBV7-9	TRBJ2-7	few	NA	CASRLGGGEQYF	TGTGCCAGCAGATTAGGAGGGGGGGAGCAGTACTTC
TRBV10-3	TRBJ1-4	once	NA	CAISDREKLFF	TGTGCCATCAGTGATCGTGAAAAACTGTTTTTT
TRBV20-1	TRBJ2-7	NA	NA	CSASGSRGEQYF	TGCAGTGCTAGCGGGAGTAGAGGGGAGCAGTACTTC
TRBV5-6	TRBJ1-5	few	NA	CASSLAERQPQHF	TGTGCCAGCAGCTTAGCTGAGCGGCAGCCCCAGCATTTT
TRBV6-6	TRBJ1-5	NA	NA	CASILGAGQPQHF	TGTGCCAGCATATTGGGGGCTGGTCAGCCCCAGCATTTT
TRBV5-1	TRBJ2-1	NA	TRBD2	CASSLAGGGRSDEQFF	TGCGCCAGCAGCTTGGCCGGGGGCGGGAGGTCGGATGAGCAGTTCTTC
TRBV2	TRBJ2-7	NA	TRBD1	CASSVRGRSEQYF	TGTGCCAGCAGTGTCAGGGGGCGGAGCGAGCAGTACTTC
TRBV20-1	TRBJ2-5	NA	TRBD2	CSAIGTSQETQYF	TGCAGTGCTATCGGGACTAGTCAAGAGACCCAGTACTTC
TRBV28	TRBJ2-5	NA	TRBD2	CASSFAGGLAGGYSEQYF	TGTGCCAGCAGTTTCGCAGGGGGACTAGCGGGAGGGTATAGTGAGCAGTACTTC
TRBV4-1	TRBJ2-1	NA	TRBD2	CASSILGTSGKNEQFF	TGCGCCAGCAGCATCCTCGGGACTAGCGGGAAAAATGAGCAGTTCTTC
TRBV6-2/TRBV6-3	TRBJ2-7	few	TRBD1	CASSPPGQGTYEQYF	TGTGCCAGCAGTCCGCCGGGACAGGGGACCTACGAGCAGTACTTC
TRBV20-1	TRBJ2-6	NA	NA	CSARDRVAAPSGANVLTF	TGCAGTGCTAGAGATAGGGTAGCGGCACCCTCTGGGGCCAACGTCCTGACTTTC
TRBV11-1	TRBJ2-4	NA	NA	CASSFGSGVTKNIQYF	TGTGCCAGCAGCTTCGGGTCAGGTGTTACCAAAAACATTCAGTACTTC
TRBV11-2	TRBJ2-1	NA	TRBD2	CASSLGGGTNNEQFF	TGTGCCAGCAGCTTAGGCGGGGGGACTAACAATGAGCAGTTCTTC
TRBV15	TRBJ1-2	NA	TRBD1	CATSREPDRGTYGYTF	TGTGCCACCAGCAGAGAACCCGACAGGGGAACCTATGGCTACACCTTC
TRBV7-8	TRBJ2-3	NA	NA	CASSLAPRTLGADTQYF	TGTGCCAGCAGCTTAGCTCCCCGGACCCTGGGGGCAGATACGCAGTATTTT
TRBV7-9	TRBJ1-2	few	TRBD1	CASSNQPGDRGDYGYTF	TGTGCCAGCAGCAATCAACCCGGGGACAGGGGTGACTATGGCTACACCTTC
TRBV11-2	TRBJ2-5	NA	TRBD1	CASSGTEEQETQYF	TGTGCCAGCAGCGGGACAGAAGAACAAGAGACCCAGTACTTC
TRBV7-3	TRBJ1-2	few	TRBD1	CASSPSRDSLYGYTF	TGTGCCAGCAGCCCATCCCGGGACAGCCTTTATGGCTACACCTTC
TRBV27	TRBJ2-7	NA	NA	CASSPRDGTSYEQYF	TGTGCCAGCAGCCCCAGGGACGGAACGTCCTACGAGCAGTACTTC
TRBV12-3/TRBV12-4	TRBJ2-1	few	NA	CASRPRDFSYNEQFF	TGTGCCAGCAGACCCCGGGACTTCTCCTACAATGAGCAGTTCTTC
TRBV29-1	TRBJ2-1	NA	NA	CSSDRGNSYNEQFF	TGCAGCTCCGATCGGGGGAATTCCTACAATGAGCAGTTCTTC
TRBV29-1	TRBJ2-1	NA	TRBD2	CSVNRLTGGKYNEQFF	TGCAGCGTTAATCGACTGACGGGAGGCAAATACAATGAGCAGTTCTTC